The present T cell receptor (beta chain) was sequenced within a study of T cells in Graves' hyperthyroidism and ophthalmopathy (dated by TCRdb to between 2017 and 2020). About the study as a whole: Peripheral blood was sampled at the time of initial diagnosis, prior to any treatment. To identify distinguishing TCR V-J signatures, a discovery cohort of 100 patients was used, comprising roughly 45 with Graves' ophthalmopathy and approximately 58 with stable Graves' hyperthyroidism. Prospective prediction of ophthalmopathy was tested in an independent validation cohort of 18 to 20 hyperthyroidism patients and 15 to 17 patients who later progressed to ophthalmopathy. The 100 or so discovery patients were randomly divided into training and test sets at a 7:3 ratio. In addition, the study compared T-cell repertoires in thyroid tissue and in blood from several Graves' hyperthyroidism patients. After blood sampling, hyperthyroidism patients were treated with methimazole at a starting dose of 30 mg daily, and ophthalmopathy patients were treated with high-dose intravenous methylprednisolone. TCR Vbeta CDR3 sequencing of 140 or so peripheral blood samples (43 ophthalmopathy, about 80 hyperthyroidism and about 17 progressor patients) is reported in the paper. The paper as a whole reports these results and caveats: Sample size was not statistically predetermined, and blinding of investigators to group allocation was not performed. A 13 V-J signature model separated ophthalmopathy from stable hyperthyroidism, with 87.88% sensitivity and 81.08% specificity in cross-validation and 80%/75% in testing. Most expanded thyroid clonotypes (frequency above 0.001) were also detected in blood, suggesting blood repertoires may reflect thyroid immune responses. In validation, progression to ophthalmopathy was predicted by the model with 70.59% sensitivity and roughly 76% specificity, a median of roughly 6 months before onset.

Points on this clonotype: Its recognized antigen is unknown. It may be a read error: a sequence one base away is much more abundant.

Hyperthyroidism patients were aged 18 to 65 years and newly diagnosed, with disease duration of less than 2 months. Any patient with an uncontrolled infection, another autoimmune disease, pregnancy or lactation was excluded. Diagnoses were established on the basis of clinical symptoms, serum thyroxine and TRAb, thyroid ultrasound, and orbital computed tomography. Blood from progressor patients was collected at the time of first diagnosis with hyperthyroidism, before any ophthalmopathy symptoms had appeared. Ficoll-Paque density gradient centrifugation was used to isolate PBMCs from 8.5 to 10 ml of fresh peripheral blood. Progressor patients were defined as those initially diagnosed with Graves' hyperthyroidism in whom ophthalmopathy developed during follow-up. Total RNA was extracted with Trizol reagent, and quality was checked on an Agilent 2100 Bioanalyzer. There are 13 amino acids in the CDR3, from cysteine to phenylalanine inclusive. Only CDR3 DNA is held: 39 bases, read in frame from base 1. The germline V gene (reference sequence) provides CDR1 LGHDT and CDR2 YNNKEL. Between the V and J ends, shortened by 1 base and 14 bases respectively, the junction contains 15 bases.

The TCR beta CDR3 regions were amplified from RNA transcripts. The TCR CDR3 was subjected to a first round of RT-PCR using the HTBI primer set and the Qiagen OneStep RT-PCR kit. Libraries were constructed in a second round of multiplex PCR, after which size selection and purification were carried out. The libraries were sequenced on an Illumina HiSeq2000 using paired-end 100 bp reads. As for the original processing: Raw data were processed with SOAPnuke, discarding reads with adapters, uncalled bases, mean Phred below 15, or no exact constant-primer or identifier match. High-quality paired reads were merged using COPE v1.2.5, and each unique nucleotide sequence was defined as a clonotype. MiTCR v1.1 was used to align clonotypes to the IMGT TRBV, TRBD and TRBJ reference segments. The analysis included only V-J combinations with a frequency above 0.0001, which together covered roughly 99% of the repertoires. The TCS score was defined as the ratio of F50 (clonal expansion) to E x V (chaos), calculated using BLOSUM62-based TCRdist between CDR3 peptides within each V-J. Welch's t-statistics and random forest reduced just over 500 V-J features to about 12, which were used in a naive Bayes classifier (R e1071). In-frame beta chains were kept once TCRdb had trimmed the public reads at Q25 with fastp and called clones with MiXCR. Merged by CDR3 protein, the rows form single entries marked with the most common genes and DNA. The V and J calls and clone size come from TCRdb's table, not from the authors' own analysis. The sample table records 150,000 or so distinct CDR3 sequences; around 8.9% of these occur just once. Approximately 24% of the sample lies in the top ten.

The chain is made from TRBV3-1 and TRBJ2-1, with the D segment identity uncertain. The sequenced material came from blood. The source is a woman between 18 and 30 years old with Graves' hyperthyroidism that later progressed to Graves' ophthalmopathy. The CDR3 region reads CASSQVEEPGKFF. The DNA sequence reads TGTGCCAGCAGCCAAGTCGAGGAACCTGGGAAGTTCTTC.